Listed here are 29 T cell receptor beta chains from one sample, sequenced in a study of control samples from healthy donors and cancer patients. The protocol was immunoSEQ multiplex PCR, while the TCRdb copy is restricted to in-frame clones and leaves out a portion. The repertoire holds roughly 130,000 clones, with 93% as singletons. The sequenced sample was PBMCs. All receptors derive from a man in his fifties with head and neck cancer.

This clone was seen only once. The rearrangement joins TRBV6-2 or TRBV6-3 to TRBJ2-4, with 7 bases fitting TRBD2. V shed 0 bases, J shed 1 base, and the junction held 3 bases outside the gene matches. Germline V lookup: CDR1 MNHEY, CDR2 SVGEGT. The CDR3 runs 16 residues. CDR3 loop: CASSYSPSGAKNIQYF. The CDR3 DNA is TGTGCCAGCAGTTACTCGCCTAGCGGTGCCAAAAACATTCAGTACTTC.

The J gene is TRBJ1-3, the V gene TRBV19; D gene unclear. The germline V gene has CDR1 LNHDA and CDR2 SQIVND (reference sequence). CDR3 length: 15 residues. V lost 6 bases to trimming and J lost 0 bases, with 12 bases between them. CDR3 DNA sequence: TGTGCCAGTAGCGGCAGGTCGAGCTCTGGAAACACCATATATTTT. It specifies CASSGRSSSGNTIYF.

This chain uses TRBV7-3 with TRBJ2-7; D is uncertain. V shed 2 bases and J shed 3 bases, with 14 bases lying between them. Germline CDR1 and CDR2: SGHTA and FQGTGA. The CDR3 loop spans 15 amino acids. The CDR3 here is CASSLGLASFYEQYF. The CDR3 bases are TGTGCCAGCAGCTTAGGGTTGGCTAGTTTCTACGAGCAGTACTTC.

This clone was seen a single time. The CDR3 is CSVWDRGYNEQFF. CDR3 DNA sequence: TGCAGCGTTTGGGACAGGGGCTACAATGAGCAGTTCTTC. The chain couples TRBV29-1 to TRBJ2-1, with 10 bases identical to TRBD1. This CDR3 comprises 13 residues. J gave up 3 bases and V 5 bases, and 1 base lay outside the gene matches. CDR1 SQVTM and CDR2 ANQGSEA come from the germline V gene.

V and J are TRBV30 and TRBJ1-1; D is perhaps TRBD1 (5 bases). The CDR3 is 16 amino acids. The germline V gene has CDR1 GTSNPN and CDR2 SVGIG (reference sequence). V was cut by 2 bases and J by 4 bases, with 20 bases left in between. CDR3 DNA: TGTGCCTGGAGTTTAAGGGGTGGGATCCCTAGCACTGAAGCTTTCTTT. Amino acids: CAWSLRGGIPSTEAFF. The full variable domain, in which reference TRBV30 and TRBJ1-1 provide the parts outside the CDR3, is SQTIHQWPATLVQPVGSPLSLECTVEGTSNPNLYWYRQAAGRGLQLLFYSVGIGQISSEVPQNLSASRPQDRQFILSSKKLLLSDSGFYLCAWSLRGGIPSTEAFFGQGTRLTVV.

CDR3: CAWSPMDLSGNTIYF. DNA for the CDR3: TGTGCCTGGAGTCCGATGGACCTCTCTGGAAACACCATATATTTT. The V gene is TRBV30, the J gene TRBJ1-3; no reliable D call. Germline CDR1 GTSNPN, CDR2 SVGIG (reference sequence). The CDR3 length is 15 residues. With 2 bases removed from V and 0 bases from J, the gap between germline ends came to 11 bases.

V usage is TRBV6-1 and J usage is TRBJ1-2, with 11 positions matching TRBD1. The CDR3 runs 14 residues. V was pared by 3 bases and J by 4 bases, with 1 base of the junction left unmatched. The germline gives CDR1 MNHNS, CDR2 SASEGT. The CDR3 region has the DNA TGTGCCAGCAGTGAGGACAGGGGGCCCTATGGCTACACCTTC. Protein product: CASSEDRGPYGYTF.

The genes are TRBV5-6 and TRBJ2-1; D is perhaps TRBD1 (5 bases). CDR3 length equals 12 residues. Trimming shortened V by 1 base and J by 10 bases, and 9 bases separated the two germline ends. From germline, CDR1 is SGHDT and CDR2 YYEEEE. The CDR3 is CASSLWGAEQFF. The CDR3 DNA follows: TGTGCCAGCAGCTTGTGGGGCGCAGAGCAGTTCTTC.

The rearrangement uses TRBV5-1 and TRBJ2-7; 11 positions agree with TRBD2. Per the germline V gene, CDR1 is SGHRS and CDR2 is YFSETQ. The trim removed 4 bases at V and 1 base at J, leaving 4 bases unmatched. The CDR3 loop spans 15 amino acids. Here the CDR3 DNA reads TGCGCCAGCAGCGCGCTAGCGGGGGGTTCCTACGAGCAGTACTTC. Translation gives CASSALAGGSYEQYF.

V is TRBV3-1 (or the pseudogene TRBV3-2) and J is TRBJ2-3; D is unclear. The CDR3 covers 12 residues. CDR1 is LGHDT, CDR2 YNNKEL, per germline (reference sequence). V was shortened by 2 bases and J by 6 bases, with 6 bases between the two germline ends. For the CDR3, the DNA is TGTGCCAGCAGCCAACGTACTGATACGCAGTATTTT. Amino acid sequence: CASSQRTDTQYF.

The CDR3 reads CASSPVFGNTIYF. The CDR3 DNA is TGTGCCAGCAGCCCTGTATTCGGAAACACCATATATTTT. The chain links TRBV7-2 to TRBJ1-3; the D is unclear. V was shortened by 5 bases and J by 4 bases, with 9 bases between the two germline ends. The CDR3 loop spans 13 amino acids. Germline loops: CDR1 SGHTA, CDR2 FQGNSA. The whole variable domain, filled in from reference TRBV7-2 and TRBJ1-3, reads GAGVSQSPSNKVTEKGKDVELRCDPISGHTALYWYRQSLGQGLEFLIYFQGNSAPDKSGLPSDRFSAERTGGSVSTLTIQRTQQEDSAVYLCASSPVFGNTIYFGEGSWLTVV.

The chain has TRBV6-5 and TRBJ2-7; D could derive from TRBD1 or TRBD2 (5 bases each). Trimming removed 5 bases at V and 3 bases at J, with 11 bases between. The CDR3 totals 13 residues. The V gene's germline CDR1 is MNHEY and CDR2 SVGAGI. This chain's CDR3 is CASSLRGLYEQYF. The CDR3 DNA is TGTGCCAGCAGTCTCCGGGGCCTCTACGAGCAGTACTTC.

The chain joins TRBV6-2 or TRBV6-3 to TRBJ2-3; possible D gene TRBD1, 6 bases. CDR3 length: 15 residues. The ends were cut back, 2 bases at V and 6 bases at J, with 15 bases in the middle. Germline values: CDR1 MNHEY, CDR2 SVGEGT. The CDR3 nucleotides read TGTGCCAGCAGTTACCCCTTCGGACAGTCGGATACGCAGTATTTT. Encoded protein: CASSYPFGQSDTQYF.

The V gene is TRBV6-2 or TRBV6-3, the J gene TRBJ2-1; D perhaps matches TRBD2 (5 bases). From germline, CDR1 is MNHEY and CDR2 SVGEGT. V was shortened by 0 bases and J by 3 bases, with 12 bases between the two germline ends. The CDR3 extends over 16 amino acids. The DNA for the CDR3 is TGTGCCAGCAGTTACTCCCCTAGTGAGGGCTACAATGAGCAGTTCTTC. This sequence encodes CASSYSPSEGYNEQFF.

The CDR3 spells CASSELRDEQYF. The CDR3 nucleotides are TGTGCCAGCAGTGAGCTTAGGGACGAGCAGTACTTC. The rearrangement links TRBV6-1 to TRBJ2-7; D gene ambiguous. Trimming left V 3 bases short and J 5 bases short, with 8 bases between. The CDR3 runs to 12 residues. Germline CDR1 and CDR2: MNHNS and SASEGT.

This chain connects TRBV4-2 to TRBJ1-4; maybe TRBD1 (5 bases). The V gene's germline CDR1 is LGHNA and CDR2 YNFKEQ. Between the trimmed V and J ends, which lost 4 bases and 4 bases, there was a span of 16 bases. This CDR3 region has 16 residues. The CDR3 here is CASSLSAGGDNEKLFF. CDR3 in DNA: TGTGCCAGCAGCCTCTCCGCCGGGGGGGATAATGAAAAACTGTTTTTT.

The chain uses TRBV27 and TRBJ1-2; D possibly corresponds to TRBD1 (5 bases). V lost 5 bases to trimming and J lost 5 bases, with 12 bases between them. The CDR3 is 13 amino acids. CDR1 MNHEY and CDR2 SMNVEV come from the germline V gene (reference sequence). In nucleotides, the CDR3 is TGTGCCAGCAGTCATACGGGACCTTATGGCTACACCTTC. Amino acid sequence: CASSHTGPYGYTF.

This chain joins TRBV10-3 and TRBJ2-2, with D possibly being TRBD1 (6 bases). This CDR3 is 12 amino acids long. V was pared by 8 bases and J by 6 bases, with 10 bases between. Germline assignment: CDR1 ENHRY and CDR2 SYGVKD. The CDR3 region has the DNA TGTGCCATCGAGGGGGTATCCGGGGAGCTGTTTTTT. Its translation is CAIEGVSGELFF.

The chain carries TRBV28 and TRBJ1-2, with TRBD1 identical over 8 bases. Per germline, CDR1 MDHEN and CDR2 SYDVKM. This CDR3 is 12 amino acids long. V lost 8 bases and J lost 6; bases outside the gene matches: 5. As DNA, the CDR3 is TGTGCCAGCGGACAGGGTGGGGATGGCTACACCTTC. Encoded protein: CASGQGGDGYTF.

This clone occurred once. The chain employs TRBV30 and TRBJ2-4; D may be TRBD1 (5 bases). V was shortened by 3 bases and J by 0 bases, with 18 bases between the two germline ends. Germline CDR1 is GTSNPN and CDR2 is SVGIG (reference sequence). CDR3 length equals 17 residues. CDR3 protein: CAWRAVGASKAKNIQYF. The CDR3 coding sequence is TGTGCCTGGAGGGCTGTAGGGGCGAGCAAAGCCAAAAACATTCAGTACTTC.

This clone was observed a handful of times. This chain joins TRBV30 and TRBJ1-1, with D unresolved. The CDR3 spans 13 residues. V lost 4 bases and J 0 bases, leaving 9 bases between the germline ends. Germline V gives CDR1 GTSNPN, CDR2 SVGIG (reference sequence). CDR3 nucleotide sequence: TGTGCCTGGATGTGGGCCATGAACACTGAAGCTTTCTTT. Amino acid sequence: CAWMWAMNTEAFF.

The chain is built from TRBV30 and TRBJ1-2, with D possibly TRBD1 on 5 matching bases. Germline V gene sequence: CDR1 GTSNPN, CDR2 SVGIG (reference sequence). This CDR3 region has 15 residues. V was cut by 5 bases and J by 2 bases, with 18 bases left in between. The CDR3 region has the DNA TGTGCCTGGGTGCCCCCCGGGGGTTCAAACTATGGCTACACCTTC. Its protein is CAWVPPGGSNYGYTF.

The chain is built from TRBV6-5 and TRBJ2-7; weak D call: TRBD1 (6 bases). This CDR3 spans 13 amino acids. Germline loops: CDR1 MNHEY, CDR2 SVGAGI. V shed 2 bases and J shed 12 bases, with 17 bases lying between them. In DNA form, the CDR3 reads TGTGCCAGCAGTTACGCCGGACAGTCCAGGGGGTACTTC. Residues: CASSYAGQSRGYF.

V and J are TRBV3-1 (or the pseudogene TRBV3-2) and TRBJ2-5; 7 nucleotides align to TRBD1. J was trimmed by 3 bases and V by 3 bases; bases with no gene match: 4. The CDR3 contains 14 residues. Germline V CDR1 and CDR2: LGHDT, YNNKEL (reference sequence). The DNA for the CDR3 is TGTGCCAGCAGCCAGAGACAGGGAAAAGAGACCCAGTACTTC. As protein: CASSQRQGKETQYF.

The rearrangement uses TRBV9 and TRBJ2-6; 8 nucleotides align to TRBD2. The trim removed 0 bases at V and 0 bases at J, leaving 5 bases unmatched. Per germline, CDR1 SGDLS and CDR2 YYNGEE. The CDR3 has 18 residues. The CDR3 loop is CASSVGSGGFSGANVLTF. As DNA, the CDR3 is TGTGCCAGCAGCGTAGGGAGCGGGGGCTTCTCTGGGGCCAACGTCCTGACTTTC.

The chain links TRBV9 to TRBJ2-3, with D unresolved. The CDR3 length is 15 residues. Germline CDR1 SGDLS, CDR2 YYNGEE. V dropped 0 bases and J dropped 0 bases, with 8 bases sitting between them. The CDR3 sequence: CASSVGVISTDTQYF. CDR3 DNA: TGTGCCAGCAGCGTAGGAGTAATTAGCACAGATACGCAGTATTTT.

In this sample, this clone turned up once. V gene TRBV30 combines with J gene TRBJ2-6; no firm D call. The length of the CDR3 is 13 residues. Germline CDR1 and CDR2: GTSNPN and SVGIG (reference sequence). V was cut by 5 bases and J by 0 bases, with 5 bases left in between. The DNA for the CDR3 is TGTGCCTGGCAGAACTCTGGGGCCAACGTCCTGACTTTC. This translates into CAWQNSGANVLTF.

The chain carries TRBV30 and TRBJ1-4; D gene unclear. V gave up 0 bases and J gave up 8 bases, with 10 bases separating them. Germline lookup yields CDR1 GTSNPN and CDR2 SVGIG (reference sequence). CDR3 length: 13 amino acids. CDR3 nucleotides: TGTGCCTGGAGTGTAAGGCATTCCGAAAAACTGTTTTTT. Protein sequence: CAWSVRHSEKLFF.

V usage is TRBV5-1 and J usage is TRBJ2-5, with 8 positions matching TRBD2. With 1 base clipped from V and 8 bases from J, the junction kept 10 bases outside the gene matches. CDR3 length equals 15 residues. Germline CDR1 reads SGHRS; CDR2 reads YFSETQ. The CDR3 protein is CASSLNEAGESTQYF. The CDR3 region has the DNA TGCGCCAGCAGCTTGAATGAAGCGGGGGAATCCACCCAGTACTTC.